This T cell receptor beta chain was observed in a study of blood T cell repertoires in COVID-19. Study summary: Researchers got acute and convalescent COVID-19 samples from the United States, Italy and Spain. The analysed material was cDNA or gDNA that came from T cells, B-cell-depleted T cells, or PBMCs.

Germline V gene sequence: CDR1 MNHNS, CDR2 SASEGT. Germline trimming cut 4 bases from V and 4 bases from J; bases unmatched to any gene: 4. This CDR3 has 16 residues. Produced via immunoSEQ multiplex PCR; TCRdb's table is partial and in-frame only. The repertoire holds about 87,000 clones, with around 87% as singletons. This TCR derives from a man between 40 and 49 years old with acute or convalescent COVID-19. V is TRBV6-1 and J is TRBJ2-2; 12 bases line up with TRBD1. The sequencing input was peripheral blood. In DNA form, the CDR3 reads TGTGCCAGCAGTGGTGGGACAGGGGGCTTCACCGGGGAGCTGTTTTTT. The encoded protein is CASSGGTGGFTGELFF.